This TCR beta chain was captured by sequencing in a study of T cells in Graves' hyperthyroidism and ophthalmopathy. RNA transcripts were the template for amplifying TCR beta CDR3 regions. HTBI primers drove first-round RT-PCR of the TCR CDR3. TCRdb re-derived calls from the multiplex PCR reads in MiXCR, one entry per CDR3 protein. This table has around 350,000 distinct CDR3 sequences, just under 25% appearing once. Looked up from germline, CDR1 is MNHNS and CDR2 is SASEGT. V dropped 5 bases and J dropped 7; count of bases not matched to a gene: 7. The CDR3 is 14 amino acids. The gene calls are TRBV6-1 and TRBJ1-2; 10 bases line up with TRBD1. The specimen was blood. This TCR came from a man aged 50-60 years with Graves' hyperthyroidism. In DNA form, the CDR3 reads TGTGCCAGCAGTCCGTTGACAGGGGGCAGTGGCTACACCTTC. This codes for CASSPLTGGSGYTF.